Following are 17 T cell receptor beta chains from one sample sequenced in a study of control samples from healthy donors and cancer patients. The method was immunoSEQ multiplex PCR; TCRdb's version includes in-frame clones alone and lacks a portion of them. The sample has about 120,000 clones; more than 80% are singletons. Sequenced input: blood. These receptors all stem from a middle-aged man in good health.

This clone has just one count. The V call is TRBV6-5, the J call TRBJ2-7, with D maybe TRBD1 (6 bases). This CDR3 contains 14 residues. Germline CDR1 is MNHEY and CDR2 is SVGAGI. Between the trimmed V and J ends, which lost 6 bases and 6 bases, there was a span of 18 bases. The CDR3 DNA sequence: TGTGCCAGCAGGGCTTTCCGGGACAATGCCGAGCAGTACTTC. It is translated as CASRAFRDNAEQYF.

This chain uses TRBV9 with TRBJ2-5; 9 bases map to TRBD1. Per germline, CDR1 SGDLS and CDR2 YYNGEE. Trimming took 0 bases from V and 3 from J; bases not matched to a gene: 9. This CDR3 has 17 residues. The CDR3 spells CASSVGLGQGSEETQYF. The DNA for the CDR3 is TGTGCCAGCAGCGTAGGGTTAGGACAGGGGTCCGAAGAGACCCAGTACTTC.

This clone was observed once. The chain is built from TRBV5-1 and TRBJ1-2; 7 bases map to TRBD1. This CDR3 contains 12 residues. The V segment lost 2 bases and the J segment 11 bases; nucleotides outside the gene matches: 6. Germline lookup yields CDR1 SGHRS and CDR2 YFSETQ. The CDR3 DNA sequence: TGCGCCAGCAGCTTTGAGGACAGGTTTTACACCTTC. Its translation: CASSFEDRFYTF.

The chain uses TRBV19 and TRBJ1-2, with D hard to call. Trimming shortened V by 3 bases and J by 2 bases, and 10 bases separated the two germline ends. This CDR3 contains 14 residues. The germline V gene has CDR1 LNHDA and CDR2 SQIVND (reference sequence). In DNA form, the CDR3 reads TGTGCCAGTAGTATTTACCCGGAGAACTATGGCTACACCTTC. Protein product: CASSIYPENYGYTF.

This chain links TRBV7-8 with TRBJ1-1, with a weak D call TRBD1 (6 bases). V lost 4 bases to trimming and J lost 1 base, with 13 bases between them. There are 15 residues in the CDR3. CDR1 and CDR2 (germline): SGHVS, FQNEAQ. CDR3: CASSSPQGRNTEAFF. As DNA, the CDR3 is TGTGCCAGCAGCTCCCCACAGGGTAGGAACACTGAAGCTTTCTTT.

The chain carries TRBV29-1 and TRBJ2-7; a weak D match, TRBD1 (6 bases). The CDR3 runs to 13 residues. Germline assignment: CDR1 SQVTM and CDR2 ANQGSEA. V lost 8 bases and J lost 2, with 16 bases in between. The CDR3 loop is CSPFFRDTYEQYF. The CDR3 DNA reads TGCAGCCCCTTCTTCCGGGACACCTACGAGCAGTACTTC.

This rearrangement joins TRBV7-6 to TRBJ2-2; D is uncertain. V shed 1 base and J shed 7 bases, with 4 bases lying between them. Germline V gene data show CDR1 as SGHVS and CDR2 as FNYEAQ. The CDR3 contains 12 residues. CDR3 sequence: CASSLGDGELFF. The CDR3 region has the DNA TGTGCCAGCAGCTTAGGAGACGGGGAGCTGTTTTTT.

This clone was detected only once. The rearrangement uses TRBV6-6 and TRBJ2-3, with 7 nucleotides matching TRBD2. CDR3 size: 15 residues. V lost 3 bases to trimming and J lost 4 bases; unmatched junction nucleotides: 7. Germline assignment: CDR1 MNHNY and CDR2 SVGAGI (reference sequence). CDR3 loop: CASSYAAGEPDTQYF. CDR3 DNA sequence: TGTGCCAGCAGTTATGCCGCGGGGGAACCAGATACGCAGTATTTT.

The chain uses TRBV7-9 and TRBJ1-2, with D hard to call. The V gene lost 5 bases and the J gene lost 0 bases, with 7 bases spanning the gap. The germline V gene has CDR1 SEHNR and CDR2 FQNEAQ (reference sequence). There are 13 residues in the CDR3. The CDR3, as DNA: TGTGCCAGCAGCCCCGGGACTAACTATGGCTACACCTTC. Amino acids: CASSPGTNYGYTF.

The V gene is TRBV10-3, the J gene TRBJ2-7, with a weak D call TRBD1 (5 bases). In germline, CDR1 is ENHRY, CDR2 SYGVKD. V shed 3 bases and J shed 1 base, with 7 bases lying between them. The CDR3 spans 13 residues. The CDR3 DNA is TGTGCCATCAGTGATGACAGTTCCTACGAGCAGTACTTC. This sequence encodes CAISDDSSYEQYF.

This chain joins TRBV7-6 and TRBJ1-1, with D possibly TRBD1 on 6 matching bases. The V end was cut by 8 bases, the J end by 0 bases, with 16 bases between. Germline V gene data show CDR1 as SGHVS and CDR2 as FNYEAQ. The CDR3 has 15 amino acids. The CDR3 sequence: CASQPGASMNTEAFF. In nucleotides, the CDR3 is TGTGCCAGCCAGCCAGGGGCCTCCATGAACACTGAAGCTTTCTTT.

Comment on this clone: The junction does not match germline at one end; this may be a read error. The chain links TRBV9 to TRBJ2-1, with 8 bases lining up with TRBD1. Germline V gene data show CDR1 as SGDLS and CDR2 as YYNGEE. The CDR3 is 15 residues long. The CDR3 reads CASSVSGTGGNGQFF. CDR3 DNA sequence: TGTGCCAGCAGCGTTTCCGGGACAGGCGGCAATGGGCAGTTCTTC.

The chain joins TRBV11-3 to TRBJ2-3; 7 bases fit TRBD2. CDR1 and CDR2 (germline): SGHNT, YENEEA. J lost 0 bases, V lost 2 bases, and 5 bases had no gene match. The CDR3 is 16 amino acids. The CDR3 loop is CASSLRTGGSTDTQYF. CDR3 sequence (DNA): TGTGCCAGCAGCTTAAGGACGGGGGGTAGCACAGATACGCAGTATTTT. The complete variable domain, with remaining parts taken from reference TRBV11-3 and TRBJ2-3, reads EAGVVQSPRYKIIEKKQPVAFWCNPISGHNTLYWYLQNLGQGPELLIRYENEEAVDDSQLPKDRFSAERLKGVDSTLKIQPAELGDSAVYLCASSLRTGGSTDTQYFGPGTRLTVL.

The sample holds one count of this clone. This chain links TRBV9 with TRBJ1-3; 9 bases are a match to TRBD1. CDR1 is SGDLS and CDR2 is YYNGEE in the germline V gene. The CDR3 runs to 17 residues. V was clipped by 4 bases and J by 0 bases; unmatched bases: 8. The DNA of the CDR3 is TGTGCCAGCAGCCCCCAAAAGACAGGGGGCTCTGGAAACACCATATATTTT. This gives the protein CASSPQKTGGSGNTIYF.

The V and J genes are TRBV6-6 and TRBJ1-2; D uncertain. Between the trimmed V and J ends, which lost 2 bases and 7 bases, there was a span of 8 bases. This CDR3 is built from 12 residues. Per the germline V gene, CDR1 is MNHNY and CDR2 is SVGAGI (reference sequence). The CDR3 protein is CASSYGRGGYTF. CDR3 nucleotides: TGTGCCAGCAGTTACGGGCGGGGTGGCTACACCTTC.

The chain employs TRBV10-3 and TRBJ1-5; D gene ambiguous. Germline V gives CDR1 ENHRY, CDR2 SYGVKD. The CDR3 has 16 amino acids. Trimming removed 0 bases at V and 6 bases at J, with 15 bases between. DNA for the CDR3: TGTGCCATCAGTGAGTCGCGTTCCGGAGGGTTTCAGCCCCAGCATTTT. Its protein product is CAISESRSGGFQPQHF.

V usage is TRBV19 and J usage is TRBJ2-7, with a tentative D call TRBD1 (6 bases). V was clipped by 3 bases and J by 1 base, with 13 bases between them. CDR1 LNHDA and CDR2 SQIVND come from the germline V gene (reference sequence). The CDR3 contains 15 residues. The CDR3 loop is CASSIATGRSYEQYF. CDR3 nucleotides: TGTGCCAGTAGTATTGCGACAGGCCGATCCTACGAGCAGTACTTC. The full variable domain, with the rest looked up from reference TRBV19 and TRBJ2-7, is DGGITQSPKYLFRKEGQNVTLSCEQNLNHDAMYWYRQDPGQGLRLIYYSQIVNDFQKGDIAEGYSVSREKKESFPLTVTSAQKNPTAFYLCASSIATGRSYEQYFGPGTRLTVT.